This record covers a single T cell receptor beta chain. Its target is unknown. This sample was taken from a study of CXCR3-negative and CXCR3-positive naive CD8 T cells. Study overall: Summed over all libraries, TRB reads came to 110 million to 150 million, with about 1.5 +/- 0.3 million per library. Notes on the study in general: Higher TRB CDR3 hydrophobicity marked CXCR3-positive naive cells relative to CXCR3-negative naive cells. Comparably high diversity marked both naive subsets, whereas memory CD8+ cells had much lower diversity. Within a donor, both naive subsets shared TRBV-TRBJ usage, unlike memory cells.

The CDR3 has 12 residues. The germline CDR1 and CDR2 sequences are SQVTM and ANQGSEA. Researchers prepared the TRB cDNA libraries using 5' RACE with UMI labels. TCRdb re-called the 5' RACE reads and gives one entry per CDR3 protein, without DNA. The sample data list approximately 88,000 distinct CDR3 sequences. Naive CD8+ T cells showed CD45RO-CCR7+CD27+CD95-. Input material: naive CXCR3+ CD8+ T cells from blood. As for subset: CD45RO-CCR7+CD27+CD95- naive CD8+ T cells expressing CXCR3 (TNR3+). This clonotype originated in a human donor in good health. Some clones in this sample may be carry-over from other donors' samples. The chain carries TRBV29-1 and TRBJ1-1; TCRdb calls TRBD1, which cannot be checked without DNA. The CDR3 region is CSVRAEDTEAFF.